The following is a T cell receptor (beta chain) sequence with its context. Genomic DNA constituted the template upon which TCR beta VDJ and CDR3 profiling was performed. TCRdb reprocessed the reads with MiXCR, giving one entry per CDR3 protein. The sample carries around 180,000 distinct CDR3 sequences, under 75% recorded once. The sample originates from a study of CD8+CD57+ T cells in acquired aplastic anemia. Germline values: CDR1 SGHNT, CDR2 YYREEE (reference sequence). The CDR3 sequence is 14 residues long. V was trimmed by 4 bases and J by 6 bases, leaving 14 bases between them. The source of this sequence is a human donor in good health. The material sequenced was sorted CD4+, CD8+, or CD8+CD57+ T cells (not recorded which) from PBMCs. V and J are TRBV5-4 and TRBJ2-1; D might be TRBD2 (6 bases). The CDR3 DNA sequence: TGTGCCAGCAGCCCGGCTGGAGGGACCAATGAGCAGTTCTTC. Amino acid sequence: CASSPAGGTNEQFF.